The TCR beta chain described here comes from a study of blood T cells in healthy people across ages. Overall study: In model experiments, template switching was able to capture about one barcoded beta molecule for every two T cells that were present.

Germline CDR1 MNHEY, CDR2 SVGEGT. The V gene end was trimmed by 5 bases and the J gene end by 6 bases; junction bases not matched to a gene: 6. The CDR3 covers 14 residues. Through a sample-barcoded 5' primer and a J-beta primer mix, a second PCR was run for about 7 to 12 cycles. TCRdb reprocessed the 5' RACE reads via MiXCR and lists one record per CDR3 protein. Here the sample spans roughly 730,000 distinct CDR3 sequences, approximately 53% being singletons. Russia was home to the donors, healthy Caucasian individuals aged about 6 to 90. This clonotype originated in a middle-aged man in good health. V is TRBV6-2 or TRBV6-3 and J is TRBJ1-5, with 8 bases identical to TRBD1. The sequenced sample consisted of blood. The CDR3 nucleotides read TGTGCCAGCAGTCGACAGGGGTCTATTCAGCCCCAGCATTTT. It is translated as CASSRQGSIQPQHF.